The entry below describes one T cell receptor (beta chain). The antigen remains unidentified. This record comes from a study of T cell repertoires in cytomegalovirus infection. Turning to the study itself: Indications of both CMV infection and matching HLA type were provided by public TCR beta signatures. Study results and limitations: Totalled public TCR beta family frequency picked out people who carried CMV plus the relevant HLA.

With 6 bases clipped from V and 4 bases from J, the junction kept 6 bases outside the gene matches. This CDR3 contains 15 residues. In germline, CDR1 is LNHDA, CDR2 SQIVND (reference sequence). From the reads, TCRdb called clonotypes with MiXCR, one entry per CDR3 protein. The table shows more than 650,000 distinct CDR3 sequences, with about a third occurring only once. This sequence originates from a human donor in good health (CMV status not recorded). Some clones in this sample may be carry-over from other donors' samples. V gene TRBV19 combines with J gene TRBJ2-6; the match to TRBD1 covers 7 bases. Input material: PBMCs. The CDR3 nucleotides are TGTGCCAGTAGCCAGGGGGATGTGGGGGCCAACGTCCTGACTTTC. Protein product: CASSQGDVGANVLTF.